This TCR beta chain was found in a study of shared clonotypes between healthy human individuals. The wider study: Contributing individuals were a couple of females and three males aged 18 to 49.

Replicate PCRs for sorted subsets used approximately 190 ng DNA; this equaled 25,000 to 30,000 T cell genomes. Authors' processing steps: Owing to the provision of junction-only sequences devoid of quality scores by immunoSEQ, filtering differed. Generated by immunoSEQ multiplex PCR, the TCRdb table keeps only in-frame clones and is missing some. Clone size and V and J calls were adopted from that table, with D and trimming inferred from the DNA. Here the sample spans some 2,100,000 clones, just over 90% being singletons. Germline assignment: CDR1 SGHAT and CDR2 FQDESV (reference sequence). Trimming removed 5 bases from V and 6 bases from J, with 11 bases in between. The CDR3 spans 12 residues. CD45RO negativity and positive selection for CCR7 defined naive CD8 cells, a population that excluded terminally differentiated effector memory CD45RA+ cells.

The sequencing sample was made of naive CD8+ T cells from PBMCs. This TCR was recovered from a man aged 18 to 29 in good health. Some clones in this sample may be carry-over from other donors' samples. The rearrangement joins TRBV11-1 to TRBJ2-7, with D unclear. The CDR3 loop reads CASSRRTSEQYF. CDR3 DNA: TGTGCCAGCAGCCGCCGGACCTCCGAGCAGTACTTC. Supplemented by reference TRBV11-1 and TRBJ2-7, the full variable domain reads EAEVAQSPRYKITEKSQAVAFWCDPISGHATLYWYRQILGQGPELLVQFQDESVVDDSQLPKDRFSAERLKGVDSTLKIQPAELGDSAMYLCASSRRTSEQYFGPGTRLTVT.